Shown below are 19 T cell receptor beta chains from a single sample sequenced in a study of blood T cell repertoires in COVID-19. Profiled with immunoSEQ multiplex PCR; TCRdb holds only in-frame clones, not every one. The sample lists 40,000 to 50,000 clones; roughly 89% were seen once. Material for sequencing was peripheral blood. Receptors originate from a man aged 50-60 years with active COVID-19.

This chain links TRBV27 with TRBJ1-2; 7 bases map to TRBD1. The CDR3 has 12 residues. The germline gives CDR1 MNHEY, CDR2 SMNVEV (reference sequence). With 6 bases clipped from V and 8 bases from J, the junction kept 6 bases outside the gene matches. The CDR3 DNA is TGTGCCAGCAGACAGGGGATGGGGGGCTACACCTTC. It is translated as CASRQGMGGYTF.

This clone appeared a single time. Other DNA sequences of this sample code for an identical CDR3. The chain joins TRBV6-5 to TRBJ1-2; 9 nucleotides line up with TRBD1. V was clipped by 6 bases and J by 8 bases; unmatched bases: 4. The CDR3 sequence is 12 residues long. Germline CDR1 and CDR2: MNHEY and SVGAGI. The CDR3 DNA sequence: TGTGCCAGCAGGGGACAGGGTGGCGGCTACACCTTC. Protein sequence: CASRGQGGGYTF.

The chain employs TRBV5-3 and TRBJ2-5, with 10 bases lining up with TRBD1. TRBV5-3 is classed as an ORF, of uncertain function. This CDR3 spans 17 amino acids. With V trimmed by 0 bases and J by 3 bases, 8 bases remained unmatched. The CDR3 reads CARSLAGQGLDEETQYF. DNA for the CDR3: TGTGCCAGAAGCTTGGCGGGACAGGGGTTAGACGAAGAGACCCAGTACTTC.

This chain links TRBV11-2 with TRBJ2-5; D ambiguous. The V end lost 0 bases, the J end lost 7 bases, and 9 bases lay between the germline ends. The length of the CDR3 is 13 residues. CDR1 and CDR2 (germline): SGHAT, FQNNGV. CDR3 DNA sequence: TGTGCCAGCAGCTTAGATTTTAGCTGGACCCAGTACTTC. This sequence encodes CASSLDFSWTQYF.

The rearrangement joins TRBV7-2 to TRBJ2-5, with 11 bases matching TRBD2. The V segment lost 4 bases and the J segment 4 bases; nucleotides outside the gene matches: 5. The CDR3 loop spans 15 amino acids. Germline V gene lookup returns CDR1 SGHTA and CDR2 FQGNSA. The CDR3 nucleotides read TGTGCCAGCAGCTACCCGACTAGCGGGATAGAGACCCAGTACTTC. Translation gives CASSYPTSGIETQYF.

As for this clone: One end of the junction fails to match germline, which may point to a read error. This chain joins TRBV28 and TRBJ1-5; D ambiguous. The CDR3 loop spans 15 amino acids. The V gene's germline CDR1 is MDHEN and CDR2 SYDVKM. CDR3 coding DNA: TGTGCCAGCACTAGCCTAAAGTTGAGCAAGCAGCCCCAGCATTTT. Protein product: CASTSLKLSKQPQHF.

The J gene is TRBJ2-3, the V gene TRBV4-1, with 10 bases matching TRBD2. Trimming cost V 0 bases and J 3 bases; bases outside gene matches: 12. This CDR3 region has 19 residues. CDR1 and CDR2 (germline): MGHRA, YSYEKL. DNA for the CDR3: TGCGCCAGCAGCCAAGATCAGGTCCCAGCGGGAGGGCCAACAGATACGCAGTATTTT. This encodes CASSQDQVPAGGPTDTQYF.

This rearrangement joins TRBV11-2 to TRBJ2-1; 14 bases line up with TRBD2. CDR1 SGHAT and CDR2 FQNNGV come from the germline V gene. The CDR3 sequence is 17 residues long. V lost 5 bases to trimming and J lost 0 bases; unmatched junction nucleotides: 3. The CDR3 reads CASSHGTSGSSYNEQFF. For the CDR3, the DNA is TGTGCCAGCAGCCACGGGACTAGCGGGAGCTCCTACAATGAGCAGTTCTTC.

The chain joins TRBV11-3 to TRBJ2-3; D may be TRBD2 (6 bases). The CDR3 contains 16 residues. V lost 5 bases, J lost 4 bases, and 19 bases lay in between. CDR1 is SGHNT and CDR2 is YENEEA in the germline V gene. CDR3 in amino acids: CASSPHRLADSDTQYF. The CDR3, as DNA: TGTGCCAGCAGCCCTCACCGCTTAGCGGACTCAGATACGCAGTATTTT.

The gene calls are TRBV11-3 and TRBJ2-5, with D possibly TRBD2 on 6 matching bases. Germline CDR1 is SGHNT and CDR2 is YENEEA. V lost 5 bases to trimming and J lost 5 bases, with 15 bases between them. CDR3 length equals 14 residues. The CDR3 DNA reads as TGTGCCAGCAGCCAGGGACTCGTAAGGGAGACCCAGTACTTC. Protein product: CASSQGLVRETQYF.

The CDR3 here is CASSLASITPDEQYF. The CDR3 DNA follows: TGCGCCAGCAGCTTGGCCAGTATTACCCCCGACGAGCAGTACTTC. This rearrangement joins TRBV5-1 to TRBJ2-7; no definite D call. This CDR3 spans 15 amino acids. V dropped 0 bases and J dropped 5 bases, with 15 bases sitting between them. Germline CDR1 is SGHRS and CDR2 is YFSETQ.

The rearrangement links TRBV3-1 (or the pseudogene TRBV3-2) to TRBJ2-2; 8 nucleotides match TRBD1. Unmatched junction bases numbered 9, after V lost 4 bases and J lost 5 bases. The CDR3 consists of 16 residues. The germline gives CDR1 LGHDT, CDR2 YNNKEL (reference sequence). The CDR3 here is CASSRRRQGNTGELFF. The CDR3 nucleotides are TGTGCCAGCAGCCGACGAAGACAGGGGAATACCGGGGAGCTGTTTTTT.

This rearrangement joins TRBV5-8 to TRBJ2-4; a weak D match, TRBD1 (5 bases). This CDR3 is built from 14 residues. Germline V gene sequence: CDR1 SGHTS, CDR2 YDEGEE. The V end lost 2 bases, the J end lost 7 bases, and 13 bases lay between the germline ends. CDR3 residues: CASSLGDAGNIQYF. CDR3 nucleotide sequence: TGTGCCAGCAGCTTAGGGGATGCAGGGAACATTCAGTACTTC.

The chain couples TRBV19 to TRBJ2-2; D might be TRBD1 (6 bases). Germline V gives CDR1 LNHDA, CDR2 SQIVND (reference sequence). Trimming left V 4 bases short and J 5 bases short, with 11 bases between. The CDR3 loop spans 14 amino acids. The CDR3 coding sequence is TGTGCCAGTAGTACTCCGAGGGGGACCGGGGAGCTGTTTTTT. Its protein product is CASSTPRGTGELFF. Full variable domain (remainder filled in from reference TRBV19 and TRBJ2-2): DGGITQSPKYLFRKEGQNVTLSCEQNLNHDAMYWYRQDPGQGLRLIYYSQIVNDFQKGDIAEGYSVSREKKESFPLTVTSAQKNPTAFYLCASSTPRGTGELFFGEGSRLTVL.

V and J are TRBV6-5 and TRBJ2-7; D may be TRBD2 (6 bases). V lost 3 bases to trimming and J lost 7 bases, with 7 bases between them. Germline values: CDR1 MNHEY, CDR2 SVGAGI. The CDR3 has 11 residues. The CDR3 DNA is TGTGCCAGCAGTTATCGGGGGGAGCAGTACTTC. Its protein product is CASSYRGEQYF.

This clone was counted once. The chain has TRBV18 and TRBJ2-1; the D gene is possibly TRBD1 (6 bases). Germline V gene lookup returns CDR1 KGHSH and CDR2 LQKENI. Trimming took off 6 bases at V and 10 bases at J, with 19 bases between the two ends. This CDR3 has 14 residues. This chain's CDR3 is CASSMNRVTGEQFF. CDR3 coding DNA: TGTGCCAGCTCGATGAACAGGGTGACGGGGGAGCAGTTCTTC.

This chain links TRBV10-2 with TRBJ1-1, with a tentative D call TRBD1 (5 bases). This CDR3 contains 11 residues. The V and J ends lost 6 bases and 10 bases respectively, with 12 bases between them. Germline V lookup: CDR1 WSHSY, CDR2 SAAADI. Here the CDR3 reads CASREGAVAFF. In nucleotides, the CDR3 is TGCGCCAGCAGGGAAGGGGCGGTAGCTTTCTTT.

V is TRBV10-3 and J is TRBJ2-3; weak D call: TRBD2 (6 bases). V was trimmed by 7 bases and J by 0 bases, leaving 11 bases between them. CDR1 and CDR2 (germline): ENHRY, SYGVKD. The CDR3 is 14 amino acids. CDR3: CAIKSGSSTDTQYF. DNA of the CDR3: TGTGCCATCAAGAGCGGGTCTAGCACAGATACGCAGTATTTT.

The count of this clone is one. This chain links TRBV7-2 with TRBJ1-3; 12 nucleotides align to TRBD1. The ends lost 3 bases at V and 1 base at J; junction bases unmatched: 4. Per germline, CDR1 SGHTA and CDR2 FQGNSA. The CDR3 loop spans 17 amino acids. As DNA, the CDR3 is TGTGCCAGCAGCTTGGGGGGACAGGGGGCTTCTGGAAACACCATATATTTT. This gives the protein CASSLGGQGASGNTIYF.